This TCR beta chain emerged from a study of T cell responses to AZD1222 COVID-19 vaccine. General observations from the study: Baseline seropositivity occurred in only six AZD1222 recipients. Reports say nearly half of spike-specific TCRs go after unmutated variant regions. It was only after the peak T cell response that any repertoires were sampled.

Regarding this clone: The antigen is unknown.

Assay used: immunoSEQ multiplex PCR; TCRdb lists only in-frame clones, some missing. The table lists over 100,000 clones, over 75% of them singletons. The CDR3 is made up of 16 amino acids. Germline V gene sequence: CDR1 MNHEY, CDR2 SVGEGT. V dropped 7 bases and J dropped 7 bases, with 22 bases sitting between them. This clonotype was obtained from an adult in good health. This sample comprised peripheral blood, obtained on day 0 of AZD1222 vaccination. The chain joins TRBV6-2 or TRBV6-3 to TRBJ1-4; D uncertain. This chain's CDR3 is CASTPGRLPSGEKLFF. The CDR3, as DNA: TGTGCCAGCACCCCGGGCCGCCTACCAAGTGGTGAAAAACTGTTTTTT.